The rows below give T cell receptor beta chains drawn from one sample of a study of OX40 agonist ivuxolimab in advanced cancers. Sequencing was performed with immunoSEQ multiplex PCR; in TCRdb, only in-frame clones are kept and a portion is missing. The sample yields 110,000 or so clones, around 93% seen once. Sequenced material: CD4+ or CD8+ T cells sorted from blood, taken in a trial of the OX40 agonist ivuxolimab. These TCRs come from an adult with an advanced solid tumor such as melanoma, head and neck, liver or kidney cancer. CDR3s include the opening cysteine and the closing phenylalanine or tryptophan.

j_call v_call cdr3_aa
TRBJ2-1 TRBV23-1 CASSLKSGGASYNEQFF
TRBJ1-5 TRBV7-8 CASSLAVGYSNQPQHF
TRBJ1-2 TRBV5-4 CASSASRDRVNYGYTF
TRBJ2-3 TRBV9 CASSLNPGRTDTQYF
TRBJ1-2 TRBV2 CAISRGDYGYTF
TRBJ1-3 TRBV6-5 CASSFGQGPGNTIYF
TRBJ2-5 TRBV12-5 CASGLITTGLGETQYF
TRBJ1-4 TRBV5-1 CASSLTTGGVNEKLFF
TRBJ2-3 TRBV21-1 CASSKLAGDRTDTQYF
TRBJ1-2 TRBV28 CASTIGQDNYGYTF
TRBJ2-7 TRBV2 CASSGQDTYEQYF
TRBJ1-2 TRBV5-4 CASSLRGVYGYTF
TRBJ2-7 TRBV11-3 CASSGASKYEQYF
TRBJ1-4 TRBV5-6 CASSVGVPGEKLFF
TRBJ1-2 TRBV19 CASSQIQGFYGYTF
TRBJ2-7 TRBV6-6 CASSYRRVEQYF
TRBJ2-5 TRBV6-6 CASSSPPGTGQETQYF
TRBJ2-1 TRBV7-9 CASSLGQESYNEQFF
TRBJ2-7 TRBV6-4 CASRKDRLSYEQYF
TRBJ1-2 TRBV5-4 CASSLGGVTNYGYTF
TRBJ2-5 TRBV2 CASSLGLATPYQETQYF
TRBJ2-5 TRBV6-5 CASSSQMEETQYF
TRBJ2-2 TRBV18 CASSPDRGHTGELFF
TRBJ2-5 TRBV6-1 CASGRQLETQYF
TRBJ1-2 TRBV27 CASSSQGTYGYTF
TRBJ2-7 TRBV2 CASRSRTDRSSSYEQYF
TRBJ2-2 TRBV18 CASSPVRVENTGELFF
TRBJ2-1 TRBV2 CASRGGRSEQFF
TRBJ1-5 TRBV5-3 CARSLGRRRRPQHF
TRBJ1-1 TRBV2 CASMGRGRMNTEAFF
TRBJ2-3 TRBV11-2 CASSLRDGSTDTQYF
TRBJ1-2 TRBV6-5 CASSYSAVVNYGYTF
TRBJ2-5 TRBV7-2 CASSQRPLAGGGQETQYF
TRBJ2-3 TRBV27 CASKPWGLAGATDTQYF
TRBJ2-1 TRBV7-2 CAGGSGLNGNEQFF
TRBJ1-3 TRBV18 CASSPNSGQGNTIYF
TRBJ1-1 TRBV18 CASSPGQATEAFF
TRBJ2-1 TRBV5-1 CASSVTGQEQFF
TRBJ1-1 TRBV7-2 CASSEGVNTEAFF
TRBJ2-1 TRBV10-3 CAISESTSGWNEQFF
TRBJ1-2 TRBV19 CASSMGDYGYTF
TRBJ1-1 TRBV10-3 CAIRGTGTEAFF
TRBJ2-2 TRBV18 CASSVQGRNTGELFF
TRBJ2-7 TRBV5-1 CASSLTSGSWSEQYF
TRBJ2-7 TRBV6-4 CASSDTPFSYEQYF
TRBJ1-2 TRBV30 CAWSVYYGYTF
TRBJ2-7 TRBV10-3 CAISSRAGAEQYF
TRBJ2-7 TRBV6-5 CASSPGPRYEQYF
TRBJ2-1 TRBV7-9 CASSLGSGQGWLEQFF
TRBJ2-5 TRBV6-6 CASTRRGVQETQYF
TRBJ2-3 TRBV7-7 CASSPRAGADTQYF
TRBJ2-5 TRBV19 CASSIGGETQYF
TRBJ2-5 TRBV6-6 CASRAGDLGETQYF
TRBJ2-7 TRBV30 CAWAAGMNLYEQYF
TRBJ1-5 TRBV10-2 CASSPRGQGGNQPQHF
TRBJ2-1 TRBV27 CASSRHTSNEQFF
TRBJ2-5 TRBV5-1 CASSLRGGQETQYF
TRBJ1-1 TRBV6-7 CASSSIPRKDTEAFF
TRBJ2-7 TRBV6-5 CASSGIGRGSYEQYF
TRBJ2-3 TRBV5-1 CASSLSPFTDTQYF